Listed below are T cell receptor beta chains from one sample, sequenced in a study of cytomegalovirus exposure and HLA in healthy donors. Only in-frame clones appear in the TCRdb table, and some are missing; sequencing was by immunoSEQ multiplex PCR. The table records under 65,000 clones, roughly 75% of them present only once. Sequencing was performed on PBMCs. Receptors originate from a man aged 25-45 years in good health and CMV-seropositive. Both conserved end residues are part of each CDR3. D genes are given only for firm matches. Not every row has a clone size; where given, it reads once, few, many or a size class.

len	v_gene	d_gene	j_gene	abundance	CDR3aa	CDR3nt
13	TRBV12-5	NA	TRBJ2-2	once	CASGLGYTGELFF	TGTGCTAGTGGTCTCGGGTATACCGGGGAGCTGTTTTTT
13	TRBV4-1	NA	TRBJ2-1	NA	CASSQDRGLEQFF	TGCGCCAGCAGCCAAGATCGGGGTCTTGAGCAGTTCTTC
15	TRBV11-2	NA	TRBJ2-7	NA	CASSSPGGGPYEQYF	TGTGCCAGCAGCTCCCCTGGGGGGGGCCCCTACGAGCAGTACTTC
15	TRBV9	NA	TRBJ2-5	NA	CASSVALEAQETQYF	TGTGCCAGCAGCGTAGCACTAGAGGCCCAAGAGACCCAGTACTTC
18	TRBV4-1	TRBD1	TRBJ2-6	few	CASSLEDHRGYGANVLTF	TGCGCCAGCAGCCTCGAGGACCACAGGGGGTATGGGGCCAACGTCCTGACTTTC
16	TRBV15	NA	TRBJ1-5	NA	CATSSPRSSGNQPQHF	TGTGCCACCAGCTCCCCGAGGAGTTCTGGCAATCAGCCCCAGCATTTT
19	TRBV4-1	NA	TRBJ2-7	NA	CASSQDRAPHTGSDYEQYF	TGCGCCAGCAGCCAAGACCGCGCACCACACACAGGGTCTGACTACGAGCAGTACTTC
14	TRBV4-2	NA	TRBJ2-5	NA	CASSLEALGETQYF	TGTGCCAGCAGCCTCGAGGCGTTGGGAGAGACCCAGTACTTC
16	TRBV18	NA	TRBJ1-1	NA	CASSPTDSLMNTEAFF	TGTGCCAGCTCACCGACGGACAGCCTAATGAACACTGAAGCTTTCTTT
16	TRBV5-6	TRBD2	TRBJ2-3	NA	CASSLRVPSGTSTQYF	TGTGCCAGCAGCTTGCGCGTGCCTAGCGGTACCTCTACGCAGTATTTT
13	TRBV27	NA	TRBJ2-7	NA	CASSYAHRYEQYF	TGTGCCAGCAGCTACGCCCACCGCTACGAGCAGTACTTC
15	TRBV27	NA	TRBJ1-6	NA	CASSLSPDRISPLHF	TGTGCCAGCAGTTTATCGCCTGACAGAATTTCACCCCTCCACTTT
13	TRBV11-2	TRBD1	TRBJ2-7	NA	CASSAGTGYEQYF	TGTGCCAGCAGCGCGGGGACAGGGTACGAGCAGTACTTC
14	TRBV5-5	TRBD1	TRBJ2-7	NA	CASRFGTGRYEQYF	TGTGCCAGCAGGTTCGGGACAGGACGCTACGAGCAGTACTTC
16	TRBV5-6	NA	TRBJ2-5	NA	CASSESRGIFGETQYF	TGTGCCAGCAGCGAATCGAGGGGGATCTTTGGTGAGACCCAGTACTTC
13	TRBV19	TRBD1	TRBJ1-5	NA	CASRGQGGQPQHF	TGTGCCAGTAGGGGACAGGGAGGACAGCCCCAGCATTTT
16	TRBV7-7	TRBD1	TRBJ1-1	NA	CASSSETGGRYTEAFF	TGTGCCAGCAGTTCAGAGACAGGGGGCAGGTACACTGAAGCTTTCTTT
17	TRBV13	NA	TRBJ2-3	NA	CASSLVLGTPNPDTQYF	TGTGCCAGCAGCTTAGTCCTGGGGACTCCTAATCCAGATACGCAGTATTTT
13	TRBV28	TRBD1	TRBJ1-6	NA	CASSMGQPSPLHF	TGTGCCAGCAGCATGGGACAGCCTTCACCCCTCCACTTT
13	TRBV9	NA	TRBJ1-1	NA	CAGEQEHNTEAFF	TGTGCCGGCGAACAGGAGCACAACACTGAAGCTTTCTTT
12	TRBV7-9	NA	TRBJ1-2	NA	CASSPGYYGYTF	TGTGCCAGCAGCCCGGGGTACTATGGCTACACCTTC
18	TRBV4-2	TRBD2	TRBJ2-7	once	CASSQVVAGGPGDYEQYF	TGTGCCAGCAGCCAAGTGGTAGCGGGGGGGCCCGGAGACTACGAGCAGTACTTC
13	TRBV6-1	NA	TRBJ1-2	NA	CASSVFTEAGYTF	TGTGCCAGCAGTGTGTTTACGGAAGCGGGCTACACCTTC
15	TRBV5-1	TRBD2	TRBJ2-4	NA	CASKAGGAAKNIQYF	TGCGCCAGCAAGGCGGGGGGGGCAGCCAAAAACATTCAGTACTTC
15	TRBV11-2	TRBD2	TRBJ2-2	NA	CASSLAGGNTGELFF	TGTGCCAGCAGCTTAGCGGGGGGGAACACCGGGGAGCTGTTTTTT
14	TRBV5-4	NA	TRBJ2-5	NA	CASSLMGAKETQYF	TGTGCCAGCAGCTTGATGGGGGCCAAGGAGACCCAGTACTTC
17	TRBV19	TRBD1	TRBJ1-5	NA	CASNFRTGANSNQPQHF	TGTGCCAGTAACTTTCGGACAGGGGCAAATAGCAATCAGCCCCAGCATTTT
13	TRBV7-8	TRBD2	TRBJ2-5	once	CASSSTSAETQYF	TGTGCCAGCAGTTCGACTAGCGCTGAGACCCAGTACTTC
15	TRBV5-4	TRBD1	TRBJ1-1	NA	CASSPRDRGTAEAFF	TGTGCCAGCAGCCCCCGGGACAGGGGGACGGCTGAAGCTTTCTTT
13	TRBV10-3	NA	TRBJ2-1	NA	CAISESGYREQFF	TGTGCCATCAGTGAGTCTGGCTACAGAGAGCAGTTCTTC
16	TRBV25-1	TRBD1	TRBJ2-4	NA	CASSDSVPGGGNIQYF	TGTGCCAGCAGTGATTCCGTTCCAGGGGGCGGGAACATTCAGTACTTC
15	TRBV5-6	NA	TRBJ1-2	few	CASSSETGIGYGYTF	TGTGCCAGCAGCTCAGAGACAGGTATCGGCTATGGCTACACCTTC
14	TRBV2	TRBD1	TRBJ1-6	NA	CASRRQGDNSPLHF	TGTGCCAGCAGGAGACAGGGGGACAATTCACCCCTCCACTTT
14	TRBV15	NA	TRBJ1-1	NA	CATSRPRANTEAFF	TGTGCCACCAGCAGACCGCGGGCTAACACTGAAGCTTTCTTT
13	TRBV27	NA	TRBJ2-1	NA	CASSYLLSDEQFF	TGTGCCAGCAGTTATCTCCTCTCCGATGAGCAGTTCTTC
16	TRBV7-9	TRBD1	TRBJ1-4	few	CASSLTYGTGSEKLFF	TGTGCCAGCAGCCTAACTTATGGGACAGGGAGTGAAAAACTGTTTTTT
12	TRBV27	NA	TRBJ1-6	NA	CASSFRDSPLHF	TGTGCCAGCAGTTTCAGGGATTCACCCCTCCACTTT
13	TRBV10-2	NA	TRBJ1-1	NA	CASSQGRDTEAFF	TGCGCCAGCAGCCAGGGGAGGGACACTGAAGCTTTCTTT
21	TRBV5-1	TRBD1	TRBJ1-1	NA	CASSLAEETGDGFDMNTEAFF	TGCGCCAGCAGCTTGGCCGAGGAGACAGGGGACGGGTTCGATATGAACACTGAAGCTTTCTTT
16	TRBV7-9	NA	TRBJ2-1	NA	CASSSSGGVSYNEQFF	TGTGCCAGCAGTTCCTCGGGGGGCGTCTCCTACAATGAGCAGTTCTTC
14	TRBV18	TRBD1	TRBJ2-5	NA	CASSLQTGGETQYF	TGTGCCAGCTCACTCCAGACAGGGGGGGAGACCCAGTACTTC
12	TRBV30	TRBD1	TRBJ1-2	NA	CAWGVDRDGYTF	TGTGCCTGGGGGGTAGACAGGGATGGCTACACCTTC
13	TRBV7-7	NA	TRBJ2-1	NA	CASSSRGKNEQFF	TGTGCCAGCAGCTCCCGAGGGAAGAATGAGCAGTTCTTC
20	TRBV11-2	TRBD2	TRBJ2-7	NA	CASSLDYSGLAGESPYEQYF	TGTGCCAGCAGCTTAGACTATAGTGGACTAGCGGGGGAAAGTCCCTACGAGCAGTACTTC
15	TRBV7-9	TRBD1	TRBJ2-1	NA	CASSRLRDRYNEQFF	TGTGCCAGCAGCCGCCTTAGGGACAGATACAATGAGCAGTTCTTC
12	TRBV5-6	NA	TRBJ2-3	NA	CASSSQRNTQYF	TGTGCCAGCAGCTCCCAGCGGAATACGCAGTATTTT
16	TRBV5-8	NA	TRBJ2-7	NA	CASSPLAGVIVYEQYF	TGTGCCAGCAGTCCCCTAGCCGGGGTAATCGTCTACGAGCAGTACTTC
15	TRBV5-6	TRBD1	TRBJ1-1	NA	CASSVGQGMNTEAFF	TGTGCCAGCAGCGTGGGACAGGGGATGAACACTGAAGCTTTCTTT
13	TRBV10-3	TRBD1	TRBJ2-3	few	CAITEGATTDQYF	TGTGCCATCACCGAGGGGGCTACTACCGACCAGTATTTT
14	TRBV7-9	NA	TRBJ2-2	NA	CASSGSLPTGELFF	TGTGCCAGCAGCGGTAGCCTACCCACCGGGGAGCTGTTTTTT
16	TRBV7-9	TRBD2	TRBJ2-5	once	CASSFPTTGGQETQYF	TGTGCCAGCAGCTTCCCCACCACGGGGGGGCAAGAGACCCAGTACTTC
17	TRBV9	NA	TRBJ2-1	NA	CASSVDDAGSSYNEQFF	TGTGCCAGCAGCGTAGATGACGCGGGGAGCTCCTACAATGAGCAGTTCTTC
14	TRBV7-2	NA	TRBJ1-2	NA	CASSSSGQIYGYTF	TGTGCCAGCAGCTCCTCAGGACAGATCTATGGCTACACCTTC
16	TRBV5-1	TRBD2	TRBJ2-1	NA	CASSARSGGIYNEQFF	TGCGCCAGCAGCGCCCGTAGCGGGGGGATTTACAATGAGCAGTTCTTC
15	TRBV5-1	NA	TRBJ1-1	NA	CASSFPRQGGTEAFF	TGCGCCAGCAGCTTCCCCCGGCAGGGAGGCACTGAAGCTTTCTTT
16	TRBV4-1	TRBD1	TRBJ1-2	few	CASSLIQGSENYGYTF	TGCGCCAGCAGCCTTATACAGGGGAGTGAAAACTATGGCTACACCTTC
14	TRBV6-5	NA	TRBJ1-1	NA	CASSYSRGKGGAFF	TGTGCCAGCAGTTACTCGAGAGGGAAGGGTGGAGCTTTCTTT
13	TRBV4-2	TRBD1	TRBJ1-2	NA	CASFSGQNYGYTF	TGTGCCAGCTTTTCGGGACAGAACTATGGCTACACCTTC
13	TRBV5-1	NA	TRBJ2-3	NA	CASRSSAPDTQYF	TGCGCCAGCCGTAGCTCAGCTCCAGATACGCAGTATTTT